The 15 T cell receptor beta chains below all came from one sample that was sequenced in a study of OX40 agonist ivuxolimab in advanced cancers. Produced via immunoSEQ multiplex PCR; TCRdb's table is partial and in-frame only. Of tens of thousands of clones listed, more than 75% are singletons. The source was CD4+ or CD8+ T cells sorted from blood, collected in a trial of the OX40 agonist ivuxolimab. The receptors originated from an adult with an advanced solid tumor such as melanoma, head and neck, liver or kidney cancer.

V and J are TRBV11-2 and TRBJ1-5; D gene ambiguous. CDR3 length: 14 residues. Per the germline V gene, CDR1 is SGHAT and CDR2 is FQNNGV. Trimming took 5 bases from V and 3 from J, leaving 11 bases between them. For the CDR3, the DNA is TGTGCCAGCAGCCCCGGGATAGACAATCAGCCCCAGCATTTT. Protein: CASSPGIDNQPQHF.

The rearrangement uses TRBV5-1 and TRBJ2-7, with D unclear. This CDR3 has 18 residues. CDR1 and CDR2 from the germline V gene are SGHRS and YFSETQ. V lost 4 bases to trimming and J lost 1 base, with 24 bases between them. The CDR3 sequence: CASSPAGSPYSQSYEQYF. The CDR3 DNA is TGCGCCAGCAGCCCGGCCGGGTCCCCCTACTCCCAATCCTACGAGCAGTACTTC.

V usage is TRBV14 and J usage is TRBJ2-2, with no clear D. CDR3 length: 15 residues. Trimming took 5 bases from V and 5 from J, leaving 15 bases between them. Germline CDR1 reads SGHDN; CDR2 reads FVKESK. The CDR3 protein is CASSTQLLGTGELFF. The CDR3 bases are TGTGCCAGCAGCACTCAGCTTTTGGGTACCGGGGAGCTGTTTTTT.

V is TRBV19 and J is TRBJ1-2; 10 bases are shared with TRBD1. Per the germline V gene, CDR1 is LNHDA and CDR2 is SQIVND (reference sequence). The CDR3 is made up of 17 amino acids. With 6 bases clipped from V and 1 base from J, the junction kept 11 bases outside the gene matches. CDR3 residues: CASSPGTGVFINYGYTF. CDR3 DNA: TGTGCCAGTAGCCCCGGGACAGGGGTCTTTATTAACTATGGCTACACCTTC.

V gene TRBV6-6 combines with J gene TRBJ1-1; D might be TRBD1 (5 bases). V gave up 5 bases and J gave up 1 base, with 11 bases separating them. CDR3 length: 14 amino acids. In germline, CDR1 is MNHNY, CDR2 SVGAGI (reference sequence). The CDR3 region is CASSKQVANTEAFF. As DNA, the CDR3 is TGTGCCAGCAGTAAACAGGTCGCGAACACTGAAGCTTTCTTT.

The V gene is TRBV29-1, the J gene TRBJ2-6; D possibly matches TRBD1 or TRBD2 (5 bases each). V dropped 3 bases and J dropped 0 bases, with 12 bases sitting between them. The CDR3 sequence is 16 residues long. CDR1 is SQVTM and CDR2 is ANQGSEA in the germline V gene. The CDR3 DNA follows: TGCAGCGTTGATCCGGGGCCAAGCTCTGGGGCCAACGTCCTGACTTTC. This translates into CSVDPGPSSGANVLTF.

V usage is TRBV27 and J usage is TRBJ2-5; D is possibly TRBD1 (7 bases). Trimming pared 5 bases from V and 2 bases from J, leaving 15 bases between. This CDR3 comprises 15 residues. In germline, CDR1 is MNHEY, CDR2 SMNVEV (reference sequence). The CDR3 region has the DNA TGTGCCAGCAGTAAACCGCAGGGGGGACAAGAGACCCAGTACTTC. Translated: CASSKPQGGQETQYF.

This chain joins TRBV5-1 and TRBJ2-7; no clear D gene. Germline CDR1 reads SGHRS; CDR2 reads YFSETQ. Between the trimmed V and J ends, which lost 4 bases and 2 bases, there was a span of 13 bases. CDR3 length: 14 residues. The CDR3 protein is CASSPRTGPYEQYF. CDR3 in DNA: TGCGCCAGCAGCCCTAGGACCGGCCCCTACGAGCAGTACTTC.

The chain is built from TRBV7-6 and TRBJ2-5; D not resolved. Germline V CDR1 and CDR2: SGHVS, FNYEAQ. V lost 2 bases to trimming and J lost 1 base, with 5 bases between them. The length of the CDR3 is 13 residues. This chain's CDR3 is CASSLQLQETQYF. CDR3 nucleotide sequence: TGTGCCAGCAGCTTACAACTCCAAGAGACCCAGTACTTC.

The V call is TRBV7-2, the J call TRBJ1-2; tentatively, D is TRBD1 (5 bases). The CDR3 covers 15 residues. V gave up 3 bases and J gave up 4 bases, with 15 bases separating them. The germline gives CDR1 SGHTA, CDR2 FQGNSA. The chain's CDR3 is CASSFRLTATYGYTF. The CDR3 bases are TGTGCCAGCAGCTTCCGACTGACAGCGACCTATGGCTACACCTTC.

The chain uses TRBV13 and TRBJ1-5, with D uncertain. V was trimmed by 0 bases and J by 4 bases, leaving 4 bases between them. This CDR3 has 13 residues. Germline V gene data show CDR1 as PRHDT and CDR2 as FYEKMQ (reference sequence). CDR3 nucleotide sequence: TGTGCCAGCAGCTTAGGCCTGAATCAGCCCCAGCATTTT. Translated, it gives CASSLGLNQPQHF.

The sample holds one count of this clone. V gene TRBV18 combines with J gene TRBJ1-5, with D uncertain. Trimming shortened V by 3 bases and J by 0 bases, and 6 bases separated the two germline ends. CDR1 and CDR2 (germline): KGHSH, LQKENI. The CDR3 is 14 amino acids. The CDR3 region is CASSPTPSNQPQHF. The CDR3 region has the DNA TGTGCCAGCTCACCGACGCCTAGCAATCAGCCCCAGCATTTT.

The J gene is TRBJ2-1, the V gene TRBV5-1, with D tentatively TRBD1 or TRBD2 (6 bases each). The germline V and J ends were trimmed by 0 bases and 2 bases, with 9 bases remaining between them. CDR3 length equals 15 residues. In germline, CDR1 is SGHRS, CDR2 YFSETQ. As DNA, the CDR3 is TGCGCCAGCAGCTTGGAGGGGGGTACCTACAATGAGCAGTTCTTC. Translation gives CASSLEGGTYNEQFF.

The V gene is TRBV7-3, the J gene TRBJ2-7; 8 bases line up with TRBD2. From germline, CDR1 is SGHTA and CDR2 FQGTGA. This CDR3 region has 16 residues. The trim removed 3 bases at V and 6 bases at J, leaving 13 bases unmatched. This CDR3 reads CASSLGPGVAGSEQYF. The CDR3 DNA follows: TGTGCCAGCAGCTTGGGGCCAGGGGTAGCGGGGAGCGAGCAGTACTTC. The variable domain in full, with the rest retrieved from reference TRBV7-3 and TRBJ2-7, is GAGVSQTPSNKVTEKGKYVELRCDPISGHTALYWYRQSLGQGPEFLIYFQGTGAADDSGLPNDRFFAVRPEGSVSTLKIQRTERGDSAVYLCASSLGPGVAGSEQYFGPGTRLTVT.

The chain couples TRBV18 to TRBJ1-2; the D gene is possibly TRBD1 (5 bases). The CDR3 loop spans 14 amino acids. Germline loops: CDR1 KGHSH, CDR2 LQKENI. The ends were cut back, 2 bases at V and 7 bases at J, with 14 bases in the middle. For the CDR3, the DNA is TGTGCCAGCTCACCAGAGGGGCAGTGGTTTGGCTACACCTTC. It codes for CASSPEGQWFGYTF.